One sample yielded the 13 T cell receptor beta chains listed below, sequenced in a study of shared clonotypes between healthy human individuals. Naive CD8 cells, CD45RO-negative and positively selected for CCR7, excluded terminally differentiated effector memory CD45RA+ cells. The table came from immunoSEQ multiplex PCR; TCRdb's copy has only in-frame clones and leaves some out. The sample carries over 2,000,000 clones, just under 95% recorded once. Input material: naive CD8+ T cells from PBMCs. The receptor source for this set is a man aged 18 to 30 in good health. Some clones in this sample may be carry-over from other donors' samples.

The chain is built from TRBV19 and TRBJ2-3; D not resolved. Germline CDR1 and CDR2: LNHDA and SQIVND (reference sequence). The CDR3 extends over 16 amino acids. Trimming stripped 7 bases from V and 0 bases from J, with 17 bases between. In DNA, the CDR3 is TGTGCCAGTATCTCGGTCGGCACCACTAGCACAGATACGCAGTATTTT. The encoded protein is CASISVGTTSTDTQYF.

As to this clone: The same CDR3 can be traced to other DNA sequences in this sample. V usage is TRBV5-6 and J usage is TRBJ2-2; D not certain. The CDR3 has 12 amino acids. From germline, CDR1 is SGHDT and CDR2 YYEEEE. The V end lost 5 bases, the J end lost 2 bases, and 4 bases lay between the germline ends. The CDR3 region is CASSQNTGELFF. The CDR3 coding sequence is TGTGCCAGCAGTCAAAACACCGGGGAGCTGTTTTTT.

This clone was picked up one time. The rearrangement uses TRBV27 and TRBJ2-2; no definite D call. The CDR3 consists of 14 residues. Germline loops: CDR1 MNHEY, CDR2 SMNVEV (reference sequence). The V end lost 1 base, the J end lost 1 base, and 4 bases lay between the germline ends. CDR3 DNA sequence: TGTGCCAGCAGTTTATGGTGGAACACCGGGGAGCTGTTTTTT. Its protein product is CASSLWWNTGELFF.

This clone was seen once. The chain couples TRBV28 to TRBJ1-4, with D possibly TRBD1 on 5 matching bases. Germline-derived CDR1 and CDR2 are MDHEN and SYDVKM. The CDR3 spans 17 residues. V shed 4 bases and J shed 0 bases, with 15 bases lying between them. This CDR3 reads CASSSPRRDATNEKLFF. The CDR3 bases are TGTGCCAGCAGTTCTCCTCGCAGGGATGCAACTAATGAAAAACTGTTTTTT.

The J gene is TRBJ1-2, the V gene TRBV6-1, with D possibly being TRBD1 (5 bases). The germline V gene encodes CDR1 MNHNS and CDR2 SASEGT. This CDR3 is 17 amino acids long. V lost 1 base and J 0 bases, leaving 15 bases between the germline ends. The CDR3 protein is CASSEVSWGLANYGYTF. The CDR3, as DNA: TGTGCCAGCAGTGAAGTTAGTTGGGGCTTAGCTAACTATGGCTACACCTTC.

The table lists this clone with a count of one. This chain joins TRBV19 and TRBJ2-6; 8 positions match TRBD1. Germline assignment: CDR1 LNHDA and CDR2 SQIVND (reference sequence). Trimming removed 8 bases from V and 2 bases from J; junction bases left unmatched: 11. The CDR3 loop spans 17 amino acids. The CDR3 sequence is CASRPGDRPTGANVLTF. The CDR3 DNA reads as TGTGCCAGTCGCCCGGGGGACAGGCCGACTGGGGCCAACGTCCTGACTTTC. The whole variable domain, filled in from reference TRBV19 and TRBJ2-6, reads DGGITQSPKYLFRKEGQNVTLSCEQNLNHDAMYWYRQDPGQGLRLIYYSQIVNDFQKGDIAEGYSVSREKKESFPLTVTSAQKNPTAFYLCASRPGDRPTGANVLTFGAGSRLTVL.

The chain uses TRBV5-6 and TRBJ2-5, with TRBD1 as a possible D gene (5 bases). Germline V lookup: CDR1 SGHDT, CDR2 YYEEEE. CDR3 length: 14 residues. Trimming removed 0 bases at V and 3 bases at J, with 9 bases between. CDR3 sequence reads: CASSLVGHEETQYF. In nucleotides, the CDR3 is TGTGCCAGCAGCTTGGTTGGACATGAAGAGACCCAGTACTTC.

The CDR3 DNA sequence: TGTGCCAGCAGCTGGGGGAGGTTAAGGCACGAGCAGTACTTC. It yields the protein CASSWGRLRHEQYF. V gene TRBV6-5 combines with J gene TRBJ2-7, with D possibly matching TRBD2 (6 bases). This CDR3 spans 14 amino acids. With 6 bases removed from V and 5 bases from J, the gap between germline ends came to 17 bases. CDR1 is MNHEY, CDR2 SVGAGI, per germline.

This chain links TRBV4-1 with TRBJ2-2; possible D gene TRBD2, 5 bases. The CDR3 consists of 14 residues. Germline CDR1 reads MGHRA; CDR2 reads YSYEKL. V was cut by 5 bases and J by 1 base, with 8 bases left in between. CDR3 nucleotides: TGCGCCAGCAGCGGTAGCGAGAACACCGGGGAGCTGTTTTTT. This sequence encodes CASSGSENTGELFF.

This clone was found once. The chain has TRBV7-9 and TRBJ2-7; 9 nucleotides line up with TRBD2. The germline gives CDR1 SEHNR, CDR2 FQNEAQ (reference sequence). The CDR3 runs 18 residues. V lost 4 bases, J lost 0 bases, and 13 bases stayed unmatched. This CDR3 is CASSSSIQREATSYEQYF. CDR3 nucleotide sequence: TGTGCCAGCAGCTCTTCGATACAGCGGGAGGCAACCTCCTACGAGCAGTACTTC.

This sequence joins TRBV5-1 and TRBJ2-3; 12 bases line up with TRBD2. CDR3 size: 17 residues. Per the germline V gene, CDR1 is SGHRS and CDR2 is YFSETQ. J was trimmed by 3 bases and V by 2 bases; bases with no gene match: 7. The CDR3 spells CASSFNGLAGMTDTQYF. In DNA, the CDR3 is TGCGCCAGCAGCTTCAACGGACTAGCGGGGATGACAGATACGCAGTATTTT. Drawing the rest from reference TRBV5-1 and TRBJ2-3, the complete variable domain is KAGVTQTPRYLIKTRGQQVTLSCSPISGHRSVSWYQQTPGQGLQFLFEYFSETQRNKGNFPGRFSGRQFSNSRSEMNVSTLELGDSALYLCASSFNGLAGMTDTQYFGPGTRLTVL.

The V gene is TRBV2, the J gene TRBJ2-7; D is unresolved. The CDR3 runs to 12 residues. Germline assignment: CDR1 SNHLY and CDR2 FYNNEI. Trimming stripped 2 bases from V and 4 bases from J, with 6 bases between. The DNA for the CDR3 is TGTGCCAGCAGTGAATTAATTTACGAGCAGTACTTC. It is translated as CASSELIYEQYF.

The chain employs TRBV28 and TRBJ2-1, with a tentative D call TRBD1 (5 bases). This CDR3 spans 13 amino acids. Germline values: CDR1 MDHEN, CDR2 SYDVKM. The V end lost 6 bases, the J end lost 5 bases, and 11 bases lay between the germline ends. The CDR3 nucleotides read TGTGCCAGCAGGATCCTGGGGCACAATGAGCAGTTCTTC. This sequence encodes CASRILGHNEQFF.